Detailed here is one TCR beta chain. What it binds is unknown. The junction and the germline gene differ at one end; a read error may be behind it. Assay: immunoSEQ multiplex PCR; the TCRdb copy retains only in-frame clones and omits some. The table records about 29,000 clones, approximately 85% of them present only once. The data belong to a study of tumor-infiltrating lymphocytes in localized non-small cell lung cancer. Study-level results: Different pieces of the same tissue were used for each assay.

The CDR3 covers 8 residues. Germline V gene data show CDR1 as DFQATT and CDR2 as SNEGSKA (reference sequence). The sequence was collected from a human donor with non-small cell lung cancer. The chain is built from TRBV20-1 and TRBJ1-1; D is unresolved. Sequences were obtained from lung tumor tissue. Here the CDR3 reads CSASPRLF. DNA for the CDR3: TGCAGTGCTAGCCCAAGACTGTTT.